This TCR beta chain was recovered during a study of regulatory T cells in long-lasting Graves disease. This clonotype was detected ten times or more. Specified time point: newly diagnosed GD, antithyroid drugs for less than 3 months. Scientists built the TCR library using RNA that was extracted from PBMCs. In building TCR beta libraries, iRepertoire HTBI primers were used together with Arm-PCR of CDR3 regions. In TCRdb, the multiplex PCR reads were re-called with MiXCR into one record per CDR3 protein. This sample has hundreds of thousands of distinct CDR3 sequences, with 18% found just once. This clonotype was sampled from a female donor with Graves disease. The source material was peripheral blood mononuclear cells (PBMCs), sampled at new diagnosis, from a patient treated with antithyroid drugs.

The CDR3 protein is CASSRGTSGTNSTDTQYF. CDR3 sequence (DNA): TGTGCCAGCAGCCGCGGGACTAGCGGAACAAATAGCACAGATACGCAGTATTTT. This chain connects TRBV28 to TRBJ2-3; 11 bases align to TRBD2. Germline V gene sequence: CDR1 MDHEN, CDR2 SYDVKM. V lost 6 bases to trimming and J lost 0 bases; unmatched junction nucleotides: 11. The CDR3 loop spans 18 amino acids.